This T cell receptor beta chain came from a study of CXCR3-negative and CXCR3-positive naive CD8 T cells. Study observations and caveats: TRB CDR3 hydrophobicity was greater in CXCR3-positive naive cells than in CXCR3-negative naive cells.

This CDR3 has 15 amino acids. CDR1 is MNHEY, CDR2 SVGAGI, per germline. On this clonotype itself: The antigen is not known.

Every individual CD8+ T cell subset underwent sorting in triplicate at 250,000 to 300,000 cells apiece. Identification of naive CD8+ T cells rested on CD45RO-CCR7+CD27+CD95- status. The libraries of TRB cDNA were prepared using 5' RACE with UMI labels. TCRdb reprocessed the 5' RACE reads and keeps a single row for each CDR3 protein, giving no DNA. Its clone listing holds tens of thousands of distinct CDR3 sequences. This rearrangement joins TRBV6-5 to TRBJ1-1. The sequence came from a human donor in good health. Some clones in this sample may be carry-over from other donors' samples. Sequenced sample: naive CXCR3- CD8+ T cells from blood. Stated subset: CD45RO-CCR7+CD27+CD95- naive CD8+ T cells lacking CXCR3 (TNR3-). CDR3 amino acids: CASSYSAELNTEAFF.